Below are 4 T cell receptor beta chains sequenced from a single sample in a study of CXCR3-negative and CXCR3-positive naive CD8 T cells. 5' RACE with UMI labels generated the TRB cDNA libraries. TCRdb re-called the 5' RACE reads and shows each CDR3 protein once, DNA omitted. This specimen shows 55,000 to 65,000 distinct CDR3 sequences; the ten leading clones hold roughly 0.5%. Which antigens these TCRs recognize remains unknown. Study results and caveats: Hydrophobicity was higher for TRB CDR3s found in CXCR3-positive naive cells than in CXCR3-negative naive cells.

The sample taken for sequencing was naive CXCR3+ CD8+ T cells from blood. Specified subset: CD45RO-CCR7+CD27+CD95- naive CD8+ T cells expressing CXCR3 (TNR3+). These receptors originate from a human donor in good health. Some clones in this sample may be carry-over from other donors' samples.

V is TRBV4-1 and J is TRBJ1-5; the TRBD1 assignment by TCRdb is unverifiable without DNA. Germline-derived CDR1 and CDR2 are MGHRA and YSYEKL. The CDR3 sequence is 16 residues long. The CDR3 reads CASSPAFPGLDQPQHF.

The chain carries TRBV5-4 and TRBJ1-5; TCRdb's D call of TRBD1 is untestable without DNA. The CDR3 covers 15 residues. The V gene's germline CDR1 is SGHNT and CDR2 YYREEE (reference sequence). The CDR3 is CASSPGQGRGQPQHF.

The chain carries TRBV5-1 and TRBJ2-7; absent DNA, TCRdb's TRBD1 call cannot be checked. This CDR3 is built from 16 residues. CDR1 SGHRS and CDR2 YFSETQ come from the germline V gene. CDR3: CASSLAGQGPSYEQYF.

The gene calls are TRBV27 and TRBJ2-7. Germline CDR1 MNHEY, CDR2 SMNVEV (reference sequence). This CDR3 has 13 residues. The CDR3 protein is CASSLEPRYEQYF.